This entry lists 5 T cell receptor beta chains sequenced from one sample in a study of Ad26.COV2.S vaccination and SARS-CoV-2 variants. Noted treatment: about 20 received Ad26.COV2.S at low or high dose, single or two shots; several received placebo; per-sample allocation not given. Following the first vaccine or placebo injection, samples were taken on day 63. Data came from immunoSEQ multiplex PCR; TCRdb stores just in-frame clones and leaves some out. The table lists around 350,000 clones, about 85% of them singletons. Sequenced here: peripheral blood, sampled in a trial of Ad26.COV2.S vaccine versus placebo. These TCRs come from a person aged 18 to 65 who received the Ad26.COV2.S COVID-19 vaccine or a placebo.

This chain connects TRBV9 to TRBJ2-1, with D maybe TRBD1 (6 bases). The CDR3 loop spans 13 amino acids. Germline assignment: CDR1 SGDLS and CDR2 YYNGEE. Between the trimmed V and J ends, which lost 0 bases and 9 bases, there was a span of 10 bases. The CDR3 DNA reads as TGTGCCAGCAGCGTAGGAATCAGGGGTGAGCAGTTCTTC. Protein: CASSVGIRGEQFF.

The chain is built from TRBV4-3 and TRBJ2-5; TRBD2 matches at 8 bases. V shed 4 bases, J shed 4 bases, and the junction held 5 bases outside the gene matches. CDR3 length: 14 residues. Germline lookup yields CDR1 LGHNA and CDR2 YSLEER. CDR3: CASSPGRAGETQYF. CDR3 bases: TGCGCCAGCAGCCCCGGGAGGGCCGGAGAGACCCAGTACTTC.

The chain is built from TRBV6-5 and TRBJ1-2; D gene unclear. The V and J ends lost 11 bases and 5 bases respectively, with 18 bases between them. The CDR3 loop spans 13 amino acids. CDR1 is MNHEY and CDR2 is SVGAGI in the germline V gene. The CDR3 spells CAAGRGRGYGYTF. The CDR3 DNA follows: TGTGCCGCCGGGCGGGGTCGGGGATATGGCTACACCTTC.

The chain uses TRBV10-3 and TRBJ2-7; D could derive from TRBD1 or TRBD2 (5 bases each). V was cut by 8 bases and J by 3 bases, with 17 bases left in between. The CDR3 runs to 14 residues. Germline CDR1 reads ENHRY; CDR2 reads SYGVKD. The CDR3 region has the DNA TGTGCCATCGGGGGAATGCAAGCGAGCTACGAGCAGTACTTC. Its protein product is CAIGGMQASYEQYF.

This chain connects TRBV2 to TRBJ1-1, with 7 bases identical to TRBD1. This CDR3 is built from 14 residues. Per the germline V gene, CDR1 is SNHLY and CDR2 is FYNNEI. The V segment lost 5 bases and the J segment 3 bases; nucleotides outside the gene matches: 6. CDR3: CASSFTGVDTEAFF. The CDR3, as DNA: TGTGCCAGCAGTTTTACAGGGGTTGACACTGAAGCTTTCTTT.